The 28 T cell receptor beta chains listed next were all sequenced from one sample in a study of shared clonotypes between healthy human individuals. Assay: immunoSEQ multiplex PCR; the TCRdb copy retains only in-frame clones and omits some. This sample has 760,000 or so clones, with about 96% found just once. Cells designated naive CD8 were CD45RO-negative and were positively selected for CCR7, with terminally differentiated effector memory CD45RA+ cells excluded. The specimen was naive CD8+ T cells sorted from blood. The origin of the receptors is a young man in good health.

The count of this clone is one. The chain's CDR3 is CSVTLPGSYEQYF. The CDR3 DNA follows: TGCAGCGTTACGCTACCAGGCTCCTACGAGCAGTACTTC. The rearrangement joins TRBV29-1 to TRBJ2-7; D is undetermined. The germline CDR1 and CDR2 sequences are SQVTM and ANQGSEA. Trimming cost V 5 bases and J 0 bases, with 11 bases left between them. The CDR3 has 13 residues.

V and J are TRBV7-9 and TRBJ2-7, with 13 bases that match TRBD2. Germline loops: CDR1 SEHNR, CDR2 FQNEAQ (reference sequence). V dropped 5 bases and J dropped 3; count of bases not matched to a gene: 16. This CDR3 is built from 19 residues. The CDR3 region has the DNA TGTGCCAGCAGCCCGCCAACTAGCGGGAGGGCCGGGGGTATCTACGAGCAGTACTTC. This encodes CASSPPTSGRAGGIYEQYF.

The J gene is TRBJ2-7, the V gene TRBV7-2, with D perhaps TRBD2 (5 bases). Germline CDR1 and CDR2: SGHTA and FQGNSA. Trimming removed 3 bases at V and 4 bases at J, with 10 bases between. The CDR3 sequence is 13 residues long. The CDR3 sequence is CASSFGLLYEQYF. In DNA form, the CDR3 reads TGTGCCAGCAGCTTTGGACTTTTATACGAGCAGTACTTC.

Only one count was recorded for this clone. Other DNA sequences from this sample encode an identical CDR3 as well. CDR3 nucleotide sequence: TGTGCCAGCAGCGGGAACTACAATGAGCAGTTCTTC. Translation gives CASSGNYNEQFF. This chain joins TRBV27 and TRBJ2-1, with D possibly matching TRBD2 (5 bases). Germline CDR1 is MNHEY and CDR2 is SMNVEV (reference sequence). Deletions cut 6 bases from V and 3 bases from J, with 6 bases between. The CDR3 is 12 residues long.

V and J are TRBV28 and TRBJ2-7; D not resolved. The germline V gene has CDR1 MDHEN and CDR2 SYDVKM. This CDR3 region has 11 residues. Trimming stripped 6 bases from V and 7 bases from J, with 10 bases between. CDR3 amino acids: CASRAGIEQYF. The CDR3 DNA reads as TGTGCCAGCAGGGCTGGGATTGAGCAGTACTTC.

The rearrangement joins TRBV5-1 to TRBJ2-1; 9 bases map to TRBD2. V lost 0 bases and J lost 7; bases outside the gene matches: 11. The CDR3 length is 17 residues. Per the germline V gene, CDR1 is SGHRS and CDR2 is YFSETQ. The CDR3 spells CASSLGLADSLRNEQFF. CDR3 in DNA: TGCGCCAGCAGCTTGGGACTAGCGGACTCCTTGAGAAATGAGCAGTTCTTC.

As concerns this clone: The identical CDR3 is also encoded by other nucleotide sequences in the sample. CDR3: CSVEGRGNEQFF. The DNA of the CDR3 is TGCAGCGTTGAAGGTAGGGGCAATGAGCAGTTCTTC. The chain uses TRBV29-1 and TRBJ2-1, with D possibly TRBD1 on 5 matching bases. This CDR3 is built from 12 residues. The germline gives CDR1 SQVTM, CDR2 ANQGSEA. The V and J ends lost 1 base and 6 bases respectively, with 7 bases between them.

The chain uses TRBV27 and TRBJ1-1; D is uncertain. V lost 8 bases and J 6 bases, leaving 7 bases between the germline ends. The length of the CDR3 is 10 residues. The germline CDR1 and CDR2 sequences are MNHEY and SMNVEV (reference sequence). CDR3 sequence (DNA): TGTGCCAGCGGGCGCCCTGAAGCTTTCTTT. It yields the protein CASGRPEAFF.

The count of this clone is one. This rearrangement joins TRBV5-1 to TRBJ2-1; 15 nucleotides align to TRBD2. CDR3 size: 16 residues. The germline V gene encodes CDR1 SGHRS and CDR2 YFSETQ. V shed 0 bases, J shed 6 bases, and the junction held 1 base outside the gene matches. This CDR3 reads CASSLAGLAGGNEQFF. The CDR3 DNA follows: TGCGCCAGCAGCTTGGCGGGACTAGCGGGAGGCAATGAGCAGTTCTTC.

The chain carries TRBV4-3 and TRBJ1-2; 9 bases agree with TRBD1. V dropped 0 bases and J dropped 6; count of bases not matched to a gene: 5. The CDR3 runs to 15 residues. Germline-derived CDR1 and CDR2 are LGHNA and YSLEER. This CDR3 is CASSQDTGQGNGYTF. CDR3 nucleotides: TGCGCCAGCAGCCAAGACACAGGACAGGGGAATGGCTACACCTTC.

This clone occurred once. The J gene is TRBJ1-1, the V gene TRBV5-8; 8 bases are shared with TRBD1. After removal of 0 bases from V and 5 bases from J, the junction contained 18 bases not matched to a gene. From germline, CDR1 is SGHTS and CDR2 YDEGEE. The CDR3 is made up of 19 amino acids. CDR3: CASSLAHISDRAFETEAFF. The CDR3 DNA follows: TGTGCCAGCAGCTTGGCCCATATCTCGGACAGGGCGTTTGAAACTGAAGCTTTCTTT.

The chain links TRBV11-2 to TRBJ2-1; 11 bases line up with TRBD2. There are 18 residues in the CDR3. Trimming cost V 0 bases and J 5 bases; bases outside gene matches: 9. Germline V gene lookup returns CDR1 SGHAT and CDR2 FQNNGV. The CDR3 DNA sequence: TGTGCCAGCAGCTTAGATAAGTCGGGACTAGCGGACGACAATGAGCAGTTCTTC. Amino acid sequence: CASSLDKSGLADDNEQFF.

This chain joins TRBV28 and TRBJ2-5; no clear D. The CDR3 runs 13 residues. Germline values: CDR1 MDHEN, CDR2 SYDVKM. The germline V and J ends were trimmed by 4 bases and 3 bases, with 9 bases remaining between them. The CDR3 coding sequence is TGTGCCAGCAGTTGTTGTCGGAAAGAGACCCAGTACTTC. Amino acids: CASSCCRKETQYF. Variable domain in full (rest from reference TRBV28 and TRBJ2-5): DVKVTQSSRYLVKRTGEKVFLECVQDMDHENMFWYRQDPGLGLRLIYFSYDVKMKEKGDIPEGYSVSREKKERFSLILESASTNQTSMYLCASSCCRKETQYFGPGTRLLVL.

V and J are TRBV28 and TRBJ1-5, with a weak D call TRBD1 (5 bases). The CDR3 totals 16 residues. CDR1 and CDR2 (germline): MDHEN, SYDVKM. The V and J ends lost 4 bases and 2 bases respectively, with 15 bases between them. DNA for the CDR3: TGTGCCAGCAGTTACATCGGGGGTTCAGGCAATCAGCCCCAGCATTTT. Encoded protein: CASSYIGGSGNQPQHF. The full variable domain, its missing parts supplied by reference TRBV28 and TRBJ1-5, is DVKVTQSSRYLVKRTGEKVFLECVQDMDHENMFWYRQDPGLGLRLIYFSYDVKMKEKGDIPEGYSVSREKKERFSLILESASTNQTSMYLCASSYIGGSGNQPQHFGDGTRLSIL.

On this clone: Other DNA sequences in this sample translate to the same CDR3. The chain has TRBV7-8 and TRBJ2-3, with 11 bases matching TRBD2. Losses at the gene ends were 6 bases for V and 3 bases for J; bases not matched to a gene: 2. The CDR3 loop spans 14 amino acids. CDR1 is SGHVS and CDR2 is FQNEAQ in the germline V gene. In DNA form, the CDR3 reads TGTGCCAGCAGTCGACTAGCGGGGACAGATACGCAGTATTTT. Its translation: CASSRLAGTDTQYF.

The V and J genes are TRBV6-1 and TRBJ2-3; 8 bases line up with TRBD1. Germline trimming cut 4 bases from V and 0 bases from J; bases unmatched to any gene: 12. CDR1 is MNHNS, CDR2 SASEGT, per germline. The CDR3 is 18 amino acids. Here the CDR3 reads CASSGPGTGHPSTDTQYF. CDR3 bases: TGTGCCAGCAGTGGGCCCGGGACAGGCCATCCTAGCACAGATACGCAGTATTTT.

This chain links TRBV27 with TRBJ2-1; 7 bases fit TRBD2. Germline V gives CDR1 MNHEY, CDR2 SMNVEV (reference sequence). The CDR3 runs 16 residues. The ends lost 2 bases at V and 0 bases at J; junction bases unmatched: 4. The chain's CDR3 is CASSLLADPSYNEQFF. The CDR3 coding sequence is TGTGCCAGCAGTTTACTAGCGGACCCCTCCTACAATGAGCAGTTCTTC.

The J gene is TRBJ2-2, the V gene TRBV7-6; perhaps TRBD1 as D (6 bases). V was cut by 1 base and J by 0 bases, with 9 bases left in between. Per the germline V gene, CDR1 is SGHVS and CDR2 is FNYEAQ. The CDR3 runs 16 residues. In DNA, the CDR3 is TGTGCCAGCAGCTTAGATAGGGGGTCGAACACCGGGGAGCTGTTTTTT. Translated: CASSLDRGSNTGELFF.

V and J are TRBV12-5 and TRBJ1-1; 12 bases line up with TRBD1. Unmatched junction bases numbered 9, after V lost 6 bases and J lost 4 bases. CDR1 is LGHNT, CDR2 FRNRAP, per germline. The CDR3 contains 16 residues. CDR3 residues: CASGWDRGRAGTEAFF. CDR3 coding DNA: TGTGCTAGTGGCTGGGACAGGGGGCGTGCTGGCACTGAAGCTTTCTTT.

The V gene is TRBV11-2, the J gene TRBJ2-1; 8 bases map to TRBD1. This CDR3 has 15 residues. With 1 base clipped from V and 5 bases from J, the junction kept 4 bases outside the gene matches. Germline-derived CDR1 and CDR2 are SGHAT and FQNNGV. Here the CDR3 reads CASSLGTGNHNEQFF. The CDR3, as DNA: TGTGCCAGCAGCTTAGGGACAGGGAACCACAATGAGCAGTTCTTC. Looking up the rest from reference TRBV11-2 and TRBJ2-1 gives the full variable domain: EAGVAQSPRYKIIEKRQSVAFWCNPISGHATLYWYQQILGQGPKLLIQFQNNGVVDDSQLPKDRFSAERLKGVDSTLKIQPAKLEDSAVYLCASSLGTGNHNEQFFGPGTRLTVL.

V is TRBV5-5 and J is TRBJ2-1; 11 bases fit TRBD2. The CDR3 has 15 amino acids. Germline CDR1 is SGHKS and CDR2 is YYEKEE (reference sequence). Germline trimming cut 2 bases from V and 7 bases from J; bases unmatched to any gene: 5. The DNA of the CDR3 is TGTGCCAGCAGCTTTACTAGCGGGAGTCGTAATGAGCAGTTCTTC. Residues: CASSFTSGSRNEQFF.

This CDR3 is CASSLLREGLNEQYF. DNA for the CDR3: TGTGCCAGCAGTTTATTACGGGAAGGATTGAACGAGCAGTACTTC. This rearrangement joins TRBV28 to TRBJ2-7; tentatively, D is TRBD2 (5 bases). CDR3 length: 15 amino acids. In germline, CDR1 is MDHEN, CDR2 SYDVKM. V lost 1 base to trimming and J lost 5 bases, with 15 bases between them.

This chain connects TRBV27 to TRBJ2-5, with a tentative D call TRBD2 (5 bases). Germline values: CDR1 MNHEY, CDR2 SMNVEV (reference sequence). The CDR3 is 15 residues long. Between the trimmed V and J ends, which lost 5 bases and 4 bases, there was a span of 17 bases. The CDR3 reads CASSPLVTFGETQYF. CDR3 coding DNA: TGTGCCAGCAGTCCACTAGTAACGTTTGGAGAGACCCAGTACTTC.

The chain links TRBV9 to TRBJ2-7; 8 nucleotides match TRBD1. Germline V gene sequence: CDR1 SGDLS, CDR2 YYNGEE. This CDR3 has 14 residues. V shed 2 bases, J shed 0 bases, and the junction held 1 base outside the gene matches. The DNA of the CDR3 is TGTGCCAGCAGCGTGGGACAGGTCTCCTACGAGCAGTACTTC. Its translation is CASSVGQVSYEQYF.

The V and J genes are TRBV29-1 and TRBJ2-7; TRBD1 matches 7 bases. The CDR3 consists of 15 residues. The V and J ends lost 3 bases and 1 base, in that order; junction bases with no gene match: 9. From germline, CDR1 is SQVTM and CDR2 ANQGSEA. In DNA, the CDR3 is TGCAGCGTTGAGACGGGACAGACATTTTCCTACGAGCAGTACTTC. Translating it yields CSVETGQTFSYEQYF.

About this clone: Other DNA sequences in the same sample also yield this CDR3. The CDR3 nucleotides are TGTGCCAGCAGTTACCGGGGGAGCTACGAGCAGTACTTC. This translates into CASSYRGSYEQYF. The J gene is TRBJ2-7, the V gene TRBV6-5; maybe TRBD2 (6 bases). The germline gives CDR1 MNHEY, CDR2 SVGAGI. The CDR3 runs to 13 residues. The V gene lost 2 bases and the J gene lost 3 bases, with 8 bases spanning the gap.

This chain joins TRBV30 and TRBJ2-7; a possible D gene is TRBD2 (5 bases). Trimming shortened V by 3 bases and J by 4 bases, and 10 bases separated the two germline ends. Germline V gene data show CDR1 as GTSNPN and CDR2 as SVGIG (reference sequence). CDR3 length equals 12 residues. The CDR3 nucleotides read TGTGCCTGGAGCGGATCGGGATACGAGCAGTACTTC. It encodes CAWSGSGYEQYF.

The rearrangement joins TRBV28 to TRBJ1-5; TRBD1 is a possible D gene (5 bases). The CDR3 sequence is 15 residues long. CDR1 is MDHEN, CDR2 SYDVKM, per germline. Trimming stripped 2 bases from V and 3 bases from J, with 11 bases between. The CDR3 DNA sequence: TGTGCCAGCAGTTTAAGAGAGGGGACCAATCAGCCCCAGCATTTT. Protein: CASSLREGTNQPQHF.